Shown below are 18 T cell receptor beta chains from a single sample sequenced in a study of T-cell memory formation after mild COVID-19. MiXCR, applied by TCRdb to the 5' RACE reads, yields one record per CDR3 protein. This repertoire shows a few hundred thousand distinct CDR3 sequences, around 8% found once; its top ten account for around a fifth. The sequenced sample consisted of PBMCs or a T cell subset sorted from them (not recorded which). The receptor set was obtained from a man in his late teens or twenties who had mild COVID-19 (a few samples of this study predate the infection). Cell type and time point are not known.

In its sample, this clonotype was seen a few times. This chain uses TRBV7-3 with TRBJ1-1, with unresolved D. The CDR3 consists of 15 residues. In germline, CDR1 is SGHTA, CDR2 FQGTGA. V lost 5 bases, J lost 2 bases, and 15 bases lay in between. The DNA of the CDR3 is TGTGCCAGCAGCCCATACACAGAAGAAAACACTGAAGCTTTCTTT. Its protein is CASSPYTEENTEAFF.

The J gene is TRBJ2-2, the V gene TRBV9; D is perhaps TRBD2 (7 bases). CDR1 is SGDLS and CDR2 is YYNGEE in the germline V gene. The CDR3 spans 15 residues. V shed 7 bases and J shed 6 bases, with 19 bases lying between them. As DNA, the CDR3 is TGTGCCAGCGGCGGGGCCGGGGGGCTGTCCGGGGAGCTGTTTTTT. This encodes CASGGAGGLSGELFF. The variable domain in full, completed from reference TRBV9 and TRBJ2-2, reads DSGVTQTPKHLITATGQRVTLRCSPRSGDLSVYWYQQSLDQGLQFLIQYYNGEERAKGNILERFSAQQFPDLHSELNLSSLELGDSALYFCASGGAGGLSGELFFGEGSRLTVL.

Only a few counts were recorded for this clonotype. This chain uses TRBV7-3 with TRBJ2-1; D is unclear. Germline lookup yields CDR1 SGHTA and CDR2 FQGTGA. V shed 2 bases and J shed 8 bases, with 7 bases lying between them. The CDR3 is 12 amino acids. The CDR3, as DNA: TGTGCCAGCAGCTTATGGGGTTATGAGCAGTTCTTC. Encoded protein: CASSLWGYEQFF.

The chain carries TRBV12-3 or TRBV12-4 and TRBJ2-1, with TRBD2 matching over 11 bases. The V gene end was trimmed by 3 bases and the J gene end by 9 bases; junction bases not matched to a gene: 1. This CDR3 spans 13 amino acids. CDR3 protein: CASSFSGGVEQFF. As DNA, the CDR3 is TGTGCCAGCAGTTTTAGCGGGGGGGTTGAGCAGTTCTTC.

This clonotype appeared many times. The chain carries TRBV4-1 and TRBJ2-7; the D call may be TRBD1 or TRBD2 (5 bases each). Germline loops: CDR1 MGHRA, CDR2 YSYEKL. The CDR3 extends over 13 amino acids. V lost 0 bases, J lost 3 bases, and 6 bases lay in between. The CDR3 coding sequence is TGCGCCAGCAGCCAAGATGGGGGCTACGAGCAGTACTTC. Translation gives CASSQDGGYEQYF.

The chain has TRBV6-2 or TRBV6-3 and TRBJ2-7; D is unclear. There are 12 residues in the CDR3. Germline V CDR1 and CDR2: MNHEY, SVGEGT. Between the trimmed V and J ends, which lost 2 bases and 3 bases, there was a span of 5 bases. This chain's CDR3 is CASSYMGYEQYF. The CDR3 DNA follows: TGTGCCAGCAGTTACATGGGCTACGAGCAGTACTTC.

This clonotype has just a few counts. This chain connects TRBV20-1 to TRBJ2-5; 8 bases map to TRBD2. Germline CDR1 reads DFQATT; CDR2 reads SNEGSKA (reference sequence). Trimming at V came to 0 bases and at J to 7 bases, leaving 7 bases not matched to a gene. The CDR3 consists of 14 residues. The CDR3 DNA sequence: TGCAGTGCTAGAGATGCTAGCGGGTCGGGGACCCAGTACTTC. Translated: CSARDASGSGTQYF.

The rearrangement joins TRBV7-9 to TRBJ2-5; 7 bases map to TRBD2. The germline CDR1 and CDR2 sequences are SEHNR and FQNEAQ (reference sequence). CDR3 length: 14 amino acids. J gave up 4 bases and V 6 bases, and 8 bases lay outside the gene matches. The CDR3 loop is CASRLGSSGETQYF. DNA for the CDR3: TGTGCCAGCAGGCTAGGGTCTAGCGGAGAGACCCAGTACTTC. Supplemented by reference TRBV7-9 and TRBJ2-5, the full variable domain reads DTGVSQNPRHKITKRGQNVTFRCDPISEHNRLYWYRQTLGQGPEFLTYFQNEAQLEKSRLLSDRFSAERPKGSFSTLEIQRTEQGDSAMYLCASRLGSSGETQYFGPGTRLLVL.

CDR3 nucleotide sequence: TGCGCCAGCAGCCGGGACAGGGCAAGCTCCTACGAGCAGTACGTC. This codes for CASSRDRASSYEQYV. This chain links TRBV4-1 with TRBJ2-7; 9 nucleotides match TRBD1. The germline V gene encodes CDR1 MGHRA and CDR2 YSYEKL. The CDR3 extends over 15 amino acids. J gave up 0 bases and V 4 bases, and 4 bases lay outside the gene matches.

The chain uses TRBV6-6 and TRBJ1-1; 8 bases are shared with TRBD1. The CDR3 extends over 17 amino acids. The V segment lost 6 bases and the J segment 3 bases; nucleotides outside the gene matches: 15. From germline, CDR1 is MNHNY and CDR2 SVGAGI (reference sequence). The CDR3 spells CASSLDRGVEIDTEAFF. The CDR3 coding sequence is TGTGCCAGCAGCTTAGACAGGGGTGTTGAGATCGACACTGAAGCTTTCTTT.

The chain carries TRBV27 and TRBJ2-7, with TRBD2 matching over 11 bases. Germline CDR1 MNHEY, CDR2 SMNVEV (reference sequence). The trim removed 5 bases at V and 4 bases at J, leaving 10 bases unmatched. The CDR3 loop spans 16 amino acids. Here the CDR3 DNA reads TGTGCCAGCAGTCCCTCACTAGCGGGGGTTAGGTACGAGCAGTACTTC. It is translated as CASSPSLAGVRYEQYF.

As DNA, the CDR3 is TGCGCCAGCGTCCCCATCAGTGGGGCTTTCTTT. It specifies CASVPISGAFF. The chain carries TRBV23-1 and TRBJ1-1; no clear D gene. TRBV23-1 has ORF status, its function being uncertain. The V end lost 8 bases, the J end lost 11 bases, and 15 bases lay between the germline ends. The CDR3 is 11 amino acids.

The sample holds many counts of this clonotype. V gene TRBV5-1 combines with J gene TRBJ2-1; 7 nucleotides agree with TRBD2. Germline assignment: CDR1 SGHRS and CDR2 YFSETQ. Trimming cost V 6 bases and J 6 bases; bases outside gene matches: 3. The length of the CDR3 is 12 residues. DNA of the CDR3: TGCGCCAGCAAGGAGCGGGGCAATGAGCAGTTCTTC. This translates into CASKERGNEQFF.

This clonotype occurred a few times. The chain recombines TRBV4-2 with TRBJ1-5; D is perhaps TRBD1 (5 bases). This CDR3 is 15 amino acids long. The germline V and J ends were trimmed by 0 bases and 5 bases, with 11 bases remaining between them. Germline V lookup: CDR1 LGHNA, CDR2 YNFKEQ. In DNA, the CDR3 is TGTGCCAGCAGCCAAGATGCGGCGGGGGATCAGCCCCAGCATTTT. It is translated as CASSQDAAGDQPQHF.

This clonotype was seen a few times. The gene calls are TRBV20-1 and TRBJ2-3, with D unresolved. Trimming took off 0 bases at V and 6 bases at J, with 4 bases between the two ends. This CDR3 is 11 amino acids long. CDR1 is DFQATT, CDR2 SNEGSKA, per germline (reference sequence). CDR3 in DNA: TGCAGTGCTAGAGAAGCCGATACGCAGTATTTT. It codes for CSAREADTQYF.

There are many counts of this clonotype. The V and J genes are TRBV20-1 and TRBJ1-6, with unresolved D. Trimming cost V 4 bases and J 6 bases, with 10 bases left between them. This CDR3 comprises 13 residues. Germline CDR1 DFQATT, CDR2 SNEGSKA (reference sequence). The CDR3 protein is CSAKTRPNSPLHF. The DNA for the CDR3 is TGCAGTGCTAAAACGCGGCCTAATTCACCCCTCCACTTT.

This clonotype was detected only a few times. The V and J genes are TRBV4-3 and TRBJ2-1; the D gene is possibly TRBD2 (5 bases). The length of the CDR3 is 14 residues. Between the trimmed V and J ends, which lost 3 bases and 9 bases, there was a span of 15 bases. Germline V gene sequence: CDR1 LGHNA, CDR2 YSLEER. CDR3 loop: CASSHTPRSGEQFF. DNA of the CDR3: TGCGCCAGCAGCCATACCCCTCGAAGCGGTGAGCAGTTCTTC.

The gene calls are TRBV5-5 and TRBJ2-7; a weak D match, TRBD1 (5 bases). Looked up from germline, CDR1 is SGHKS and CDR2 is YYEKEE (reference sequence). Trimming took off 5 bases at V and 4 bases at J, with 16 bases between the two ends. This CDR3 region has 14 residues. CDR3 in amino acids: CASSPGPREYEQYV. Written as DNA, the CDR3 is TGTGCCAGCAGTCCTGGCCCCAGGGAATACGAGCAGTACGTC.